This entry concerns a single TCR beta chain. TCRdb ran MiXCR on the reads and lists one entry per CDR3 protein. The sample contains tens of thousands of distinct CDR3 sequences, about 20% of which appear only once. The data derive from a study of lung T cells in sarcoidosis with Löfgren's syndrome. CDR3 length equals 16 residues. CDR1 KGHSH and CDR2 LQKENI come from the germline V gene. V lost 5 bases, J lost 2 bases, and 18 bases lay in between. The receptor was derived from a human donor with sarcoidosis (Löfgren's syndrome or another form), or a control subject (not recorded which). V and J are TRBV18 and TRBJ2-5, with D possibly matching TRBD1 (6 bases). The sequenced material came from CD4+ T cells from PBMCs. As DNA, the CDR3 is TGTGCCAGCTCAAGCTCACAGGGACCTGGGCAAGAGACCCAGTACTTC. Translated, it gives CASSSSQGPGQETQYF.